This is a list of T cell receptor beta chains from one sample in a study of CD8 T cells in ankylosing spondylitis. Using its own MiXCR run on the 5' RACE reads, TCRdb lists one record per CDR3 protein. The sample holds over 100,000 distinct CDR3 sequences, more than 9.5% seen once. Sequenced input: blood, either unsorted or a sorted T cell fraction (not recorded which). These receptors were collected from a female donor with ankylosing spondylitis or in good health (not recorded which). The CDR3 runs from the conserved cysteine through the conserved F or W. A D gene is named only where the DNA matches it firmly. Clone size is given for some rows only: seen once, a few or many times, or a class if the clone is expanded.

clone_size	d_call	v_call	j_call	cdr3_aa	cdr3_nt
many	-	TRBV10-3	TRBJ2-7	CAISVLARYEQYF	TGTGCCATCAGCGTACTAGCTCGGTACGAGCAGTACTTC
few	-	TRBV3-1	TRBJ2-7	CASSQDLFTEVYEQYF	TGTGCCAGCAGCCAAGATCTCTTCACGGAGGTCTACGAGCAGTACTTC
-	-	TRBV28	TRBJ1-2	CASSLGSGPLYGYTF	TGTGCCAGCAGTTTAGGGTCCGGGCCCCTCTATGGCTACACCTTC
few	TRBD2	TRBV7-2	TRBJ2-1	CASSLALAGGRDEQFF	TGTGCCAGCAGCTTAGCGCTCGCGGGGGGGCGCGATGAGCAGTTCTTC
many	TRBD1	TRBV3-1	TRBJ1-1	CASSRDSPVNTEAFF	TGTGCCAGCAGCCGGGACAGCCCCGTGAACACTGAAGCTTTCTTT
-	-	TRBV18	TRBJ2-5	CASSPLVSTVQETQYF	TGTGCCAGCTCACCACTGGTCTCGACAGTACAAGAGACCCAGTACTTC
many	-	TRBV7-9	TRBJ2-6	CASGGEANVLTF	TGTGCCAGCGGTGGTGAGGCCAACGTCCTGACTTTC
many	-	TRBV5-1	TRBJ2-7	CASSLETFYEQYF	TGCGCCAGCAGCTTGGAAACCTTCTACGAGCAGTACTTC
many	-	TRBV20-1	TRBJ2-7	CSARETGTIYEQYF	TGCAGTGCTAGAGAGACCGGGACCATCTACGAGCAGTACTTC
-	-	TRBV11-3	TRBJ2-1	CASSPTRGSVNEQFF	TGTGCCAGCAGCCCCACTCGGGGCAGTGTGAATGAGCAGTTCTTC
many	TRBD1	TRBV5-1	TRBJ1-1	CASSNTGGTEAFF	TGCGCCAGCAGCAATACAGGGGGCACTGAAGCTTTCTTT